Following are 9 T cell receptor beta chains from one sample sequenced in a study of a mutant IDH1 vaccine in newly diagnosed glioma. TCRdb keeps only in-frame clones here, not all; method: immunoSEQ multiplex PCR. The sample holds around 37,000 clones, roughly 80% seen once. The time point: baseline, week 1 (first vaccination visit). The sample's treatment: pre-vaccination baseline after standard-of-care therapy. The source material was PBMCs, sampled from a glioma patient treated with radiotherapy, temozolomide or both. The receptors derive from a man in his forties with glioma. Some clones in this sample may be carry-over from other donors' samples.

The V gene is TRBV9, the J gene TRBJ1-1; D is unresolved. The germline V gene has CDR1 SGDLS and CDR2 YYNGEE. The V gene lost 2 bases and the J gene lost 3 bases, with 11 bases spanning the gap. This CDR3 is 14 amino acids long. CDR3 DNA: TGTGCCAGCAGCGTCGTCCAGCGGGACACTGAAGCTTTCTTT. This translates into CASSVVQRDTEAFF.

The chain recombines TRBV6-1 with TRBJ2-7; D call uncertain. V lost 1 base and J lost 0, with 7 bases in between. The CDR3 is made up of 14 amino acids. CDR1 is MNHNS, CDR2 SASEGT, per germline. The CDR3 here is CASSEDVRSYEQYF. DNA of the CDR3: TGTGCCAGCAGTGAAGATGTCCGCTCCTACGAGCAGTACTTC.

This clone has only a few counts. CDR3 residues: CASSDRTGLTQYF. CDR3 bases: TGTGCCAGCAGTGATCGGACAGGGCTGACGCAGTATTTT. The V call is TRBV6-1, the J call TRBJ2-3, with 8 bases fitting TRBD1. Per the germline V gene, CDR1 is MNHNS and CDR2 is SASEGT. Trimming took 3 bases from V and 9 from J; bases not matched to a gene: 5. This CDR3 contains 13 residues.

This sequence joins TRBV4-2 and TRBJ2-7, with a tentative D call TRBD2 (6 bases). V was pared by 0 bases and J by 4 bases, with 16 bases between. The CDR3 is 16 residues long. The V gene's germline CDR1 is LGHNA and CDR2 YNFKEQ. The CDR3 loop reads CASSQEEGGPPYEQYF. The CDR3 DNA reads TGTGCCAGCAGCCAAGAGGAAGGAGGGCCTCCTTACGAGCAGTACTTC.

The chain combines TRBV6-1 with TRBJ2-7; 7 bases agree with TRBD1. The V segment lost 4 bases and the J segment 2 bases; nucleotides outside the gene matches: 5. In germline, CDR1 is MNHNS, CDR2 SASEGT. This CDR3 spans 14 amino acids. In nucleotides, the CDR3 is TGTGCCAGCAGTGGTAGACAGGGACCCTACGAGCAGTACTTC. Translation: CASSGRQGPYEQYF.

This clone has more than one count but fewer than ten. The J gene is TRBJ1-1, the V gene TRBV30, with D tentatively TRBD1 (6 bases). Germline loops: CDR1 GTSNPN, CDR2 SVGIG (reference sequence). This CDR3 is 15 amino acids long. The germline V and J ends were trimmed by 0 bases and 3 bases, with 14 bases remaining between them. CDR3 coding DNA: TGTGCCTGGAGTGTAATAACAGGGTGGTACACTGAAGCTTTCTTT. Translating it yields CAWSVITGWYTEAFF.

In this sample, this clone turned up a few times. J is TRBJ2-2 and V is TRBV5-1; D not resolved. V lost 4 bases to trimming and J lost 5 bases, with 9 bases between them. The CDR3 has 13 residues. Germline V gives CDR1 SGHRS, CDR2 YFSETQ. This CDR3 is CASSPQETGELFF. The CDR3 DNA is TGCGCCAGCAGCCCCCAGGAGACCGGGGAGCTGTTTTTT. Combining the CDR3 with reference TRBV5-1 and TRBJ2-2 gives the whole variable domain KAGVTQTPRYLIKTRGQQVTLSCSPISGHRSVSWYQQTPGQGLQFLFEYFSETQRNKGNFPGRFSGRQFSNSRSEMNVSTLELGDSALYLCASSPQETGELFFGEGSRLTVL.

V gene TRBV5-4 combines with J gene TRBJ2-7; D remains ambiguous. Germline V CDR1 and CDR2: SGHNT, YYREEE (reference sequence). V gave up 0 bases and J gave up 0 bases, with 10 bases separating them. The CDR3 is 15 amino acids. The CDR3 DNA is TGTGCCAGCAGCTTGGAGGGCGCGAGCTCCTACGAGCAGTACTTC. Its translation: CASSLEGASSYEQYF.

This chain links TRBV19 with TRBJ2-5; 8 nucleotides match TRBD2. CDR3 length: 14 amino acids. Germline V CDR1 and CDR2: LNHDA, SQIVND (reference sequence). V was clipped by 2 bases and J by 3 bases; unmatched bases: 2. CDR3 coding DNA: TGTGCCAGTAGTATAACCGGGGGGGAAGAGACCCAGTACTTC. This encodes CASSITGGEETQYF. Drawing the rest from reference TRBV19 and TRBJ2-5, the complete variable domain is DGGITQSPKYLFRKEGQNVTLSCEQNLNHDAMYWYRQDPGQGLRLIYYSQIVNDFQKGDIAEGYSVSREKKESFPLTVTSAQKNPTAFYLCASSITGGEETQYFGPGTRLLVL.